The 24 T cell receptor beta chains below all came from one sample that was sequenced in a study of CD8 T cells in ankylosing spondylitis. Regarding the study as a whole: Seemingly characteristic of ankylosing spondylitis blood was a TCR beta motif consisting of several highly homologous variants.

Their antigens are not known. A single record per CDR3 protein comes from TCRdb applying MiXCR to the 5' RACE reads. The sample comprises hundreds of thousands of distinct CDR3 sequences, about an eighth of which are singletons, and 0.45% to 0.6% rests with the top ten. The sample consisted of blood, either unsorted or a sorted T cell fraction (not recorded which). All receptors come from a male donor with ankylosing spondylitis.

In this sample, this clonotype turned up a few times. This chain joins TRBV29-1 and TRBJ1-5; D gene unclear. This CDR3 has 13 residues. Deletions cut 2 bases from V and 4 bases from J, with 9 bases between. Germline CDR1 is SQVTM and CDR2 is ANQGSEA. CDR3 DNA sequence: TGCAGCGTTGAAAACTGCTTGAATCAGCCCCAGCATTTT. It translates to CSVENCLNQPQHF.

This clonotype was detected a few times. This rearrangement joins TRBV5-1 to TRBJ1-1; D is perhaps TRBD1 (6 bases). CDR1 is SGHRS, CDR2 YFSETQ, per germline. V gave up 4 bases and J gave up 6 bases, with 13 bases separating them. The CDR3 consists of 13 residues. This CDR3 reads CASSGHRDPEAFF. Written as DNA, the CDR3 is TGCGCCAGCAGCGGACACAGGGACCCTGAAGCTTTCTTT.

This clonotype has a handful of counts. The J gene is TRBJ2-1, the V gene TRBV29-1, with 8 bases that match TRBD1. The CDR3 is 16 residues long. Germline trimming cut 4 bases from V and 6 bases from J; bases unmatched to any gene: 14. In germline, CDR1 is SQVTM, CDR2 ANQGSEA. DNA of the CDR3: TGCAGCGTTGTATTAGGGGACAGGAATGTTGTCAATGAGCAGTTCTTC. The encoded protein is CSVVLGDRNVVNEQFF.

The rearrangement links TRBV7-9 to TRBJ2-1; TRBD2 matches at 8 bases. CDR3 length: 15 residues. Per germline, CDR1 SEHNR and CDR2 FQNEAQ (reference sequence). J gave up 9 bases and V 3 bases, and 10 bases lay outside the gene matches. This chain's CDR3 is CASSFGAGGLGEQFF. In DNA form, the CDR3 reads TGTGCCAGCAGCTTTGGGGCGGGAGGATTGGGTGAGCAGTTCTTC.

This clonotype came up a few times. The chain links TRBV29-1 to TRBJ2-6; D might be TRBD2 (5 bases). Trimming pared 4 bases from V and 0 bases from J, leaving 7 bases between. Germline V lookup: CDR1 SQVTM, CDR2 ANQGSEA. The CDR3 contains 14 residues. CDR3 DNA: TGCAGCGTTGCGGGATCCTCTGGGGCCAACGTCCTGACTTTC. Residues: CSVAGSSGANVLTF.

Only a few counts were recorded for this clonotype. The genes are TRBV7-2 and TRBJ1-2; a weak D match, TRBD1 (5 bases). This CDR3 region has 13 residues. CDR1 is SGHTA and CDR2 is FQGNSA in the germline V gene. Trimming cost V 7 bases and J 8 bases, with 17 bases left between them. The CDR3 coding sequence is TGTGCCAGCACCCTGTTGGGGGTCCGAGGCTACACCTTC. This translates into CASTLLGVRGYTF.

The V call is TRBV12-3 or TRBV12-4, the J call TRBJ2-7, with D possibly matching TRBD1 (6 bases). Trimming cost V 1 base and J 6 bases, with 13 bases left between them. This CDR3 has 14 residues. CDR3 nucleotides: TGTGCCAGCAGTTTAGGTCACAGGGCGGGCGAGCAGTACTTC. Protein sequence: CASSLGHRAGEQYF.

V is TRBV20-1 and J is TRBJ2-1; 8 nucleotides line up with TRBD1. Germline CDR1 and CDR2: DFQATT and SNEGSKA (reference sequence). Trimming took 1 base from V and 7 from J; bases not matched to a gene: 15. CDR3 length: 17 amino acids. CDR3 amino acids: CSARARVGQGRKNEQFF. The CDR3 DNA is TGCAGTGCTAGAGCTCGGGTCGGACAGGGCAGGAAAAATGAGCAGTTCTTC.

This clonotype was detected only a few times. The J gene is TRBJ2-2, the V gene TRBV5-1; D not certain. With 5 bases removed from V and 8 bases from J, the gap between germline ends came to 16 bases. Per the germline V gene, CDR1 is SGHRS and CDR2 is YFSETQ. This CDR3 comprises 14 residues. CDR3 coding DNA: TGCGCCAGCAGTTTCTCTTTTCGGCCGGGGGAGCTGTTTTTT. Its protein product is CASSFSFRPGELFF.

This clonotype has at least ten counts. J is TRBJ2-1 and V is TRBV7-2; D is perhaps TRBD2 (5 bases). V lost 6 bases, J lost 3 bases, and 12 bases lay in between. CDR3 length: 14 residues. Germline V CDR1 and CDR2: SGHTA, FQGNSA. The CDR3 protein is CASSLSGVYNEQFF. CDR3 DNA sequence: TGTGCCAGCAGTTTAAGCGGAGTCTACAATGAGCAGTTCTTC.

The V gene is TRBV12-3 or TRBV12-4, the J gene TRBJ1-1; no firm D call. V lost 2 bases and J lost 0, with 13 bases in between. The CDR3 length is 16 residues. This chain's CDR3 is CASSLKAGRMNTEAFF. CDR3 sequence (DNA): TGTGCCAGCAGTTTAAAGGCGGGGAGGATGAACACTGAAGCTTTCTTT.

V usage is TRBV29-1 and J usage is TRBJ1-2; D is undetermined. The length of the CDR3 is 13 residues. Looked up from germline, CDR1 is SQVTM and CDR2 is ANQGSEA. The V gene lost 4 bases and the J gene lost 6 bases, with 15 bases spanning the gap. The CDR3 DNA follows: TGCAGCGTTGGGACGAGGGTGGATGATGGCTACACCTTC. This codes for CSVGTRVDDGYTF.

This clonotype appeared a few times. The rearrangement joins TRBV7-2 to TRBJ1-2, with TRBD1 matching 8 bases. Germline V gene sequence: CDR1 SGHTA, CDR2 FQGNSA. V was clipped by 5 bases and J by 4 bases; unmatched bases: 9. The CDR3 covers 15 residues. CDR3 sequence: CASSPPGQGSYGYTF. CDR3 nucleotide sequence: TGTGCCAGCAGCCCCCCCGGACAGGGAAGCTATGGCTACACCTTC.

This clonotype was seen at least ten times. CDR3 bases: TGCAGCGCCTACAGGGCGGCTGAAGCTTTCTTT. It codes for CSAYRAAEAFF. The chain couples TRBV29-1 to TRBJ1-1, with D possibly matching TRBD1 (6 bases). Germline lookup yields CDR1 SQVTM and CDR2 ANQGSEA. The V gene lost 7 bases and the J gene lost 6 bases, with 12 bases spanning the gap. This CDR3 has 11 residues.

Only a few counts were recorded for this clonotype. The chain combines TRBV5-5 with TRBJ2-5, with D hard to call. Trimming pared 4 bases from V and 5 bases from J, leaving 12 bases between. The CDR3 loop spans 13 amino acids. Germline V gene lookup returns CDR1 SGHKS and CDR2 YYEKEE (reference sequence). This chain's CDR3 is CASSPRMEETQYF. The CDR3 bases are TGTGCCAGCAGCCCCCGGATGGAGGAGACCCAGTACTTC.

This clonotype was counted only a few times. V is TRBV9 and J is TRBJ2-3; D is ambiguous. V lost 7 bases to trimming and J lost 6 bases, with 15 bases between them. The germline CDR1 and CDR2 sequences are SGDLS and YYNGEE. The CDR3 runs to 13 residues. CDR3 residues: CASSSRVGDTQYF. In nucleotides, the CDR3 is TGTGCCAGCTCTTCTCGGGTCGGGGATACGCAGTATTTT.

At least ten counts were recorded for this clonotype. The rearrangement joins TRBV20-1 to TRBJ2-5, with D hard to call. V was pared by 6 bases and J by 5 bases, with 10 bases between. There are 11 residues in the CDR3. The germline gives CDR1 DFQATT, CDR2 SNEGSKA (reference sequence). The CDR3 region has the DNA TGCAGTGCCAACCTGGTGGAGACCCAGTACTTC. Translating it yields CSANLVETQYF.

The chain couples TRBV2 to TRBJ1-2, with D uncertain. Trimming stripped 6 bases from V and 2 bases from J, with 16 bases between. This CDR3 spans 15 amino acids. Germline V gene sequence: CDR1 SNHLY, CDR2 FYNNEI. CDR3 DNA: TGTGCCAGCAGAAAGGGCGTCTCCGGCAACTATGGCTACACCTTC. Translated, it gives CASRKGVSGNYGYTF. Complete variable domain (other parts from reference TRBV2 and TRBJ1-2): EPEVTQTPSHQVTQMGQEVILRCVPISNHLYFYWYRQILGQKVEFLVSFYNNEISEKSEIFDDQFSVERPDGSNFTLKIRSTKLEDSAMYFCASRKGVSGNYGYTFGSGTRLTVV.

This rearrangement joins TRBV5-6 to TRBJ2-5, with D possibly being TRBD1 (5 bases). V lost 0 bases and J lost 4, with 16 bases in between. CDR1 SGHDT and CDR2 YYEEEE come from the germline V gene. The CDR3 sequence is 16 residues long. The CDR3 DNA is TGTGCCAGCAGCTTGGAGCTGGCAAGGGGTGGAGAGACCCAGTACTTC. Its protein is CASSLELARGGETQYF.

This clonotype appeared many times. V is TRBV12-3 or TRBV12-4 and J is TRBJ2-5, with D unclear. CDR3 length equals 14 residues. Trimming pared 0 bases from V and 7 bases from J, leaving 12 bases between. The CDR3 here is CASSLARVSVTQYF. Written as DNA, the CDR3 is TGTGCCAGCAGTTTAGCGCGAGTGTCGGTGACCCAGTACTTC.

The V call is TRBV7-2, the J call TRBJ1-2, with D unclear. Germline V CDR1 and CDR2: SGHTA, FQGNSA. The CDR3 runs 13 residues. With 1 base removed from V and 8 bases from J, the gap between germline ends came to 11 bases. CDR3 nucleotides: TGTGCCAGCAGCTTAGACACCCGGGGAGGCTACACCTTC. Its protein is CASSLDTRGGYTF.

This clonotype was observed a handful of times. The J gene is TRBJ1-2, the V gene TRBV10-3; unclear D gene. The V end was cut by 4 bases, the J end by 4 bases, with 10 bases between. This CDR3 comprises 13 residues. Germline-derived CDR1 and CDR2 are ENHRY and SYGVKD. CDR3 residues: CAISVSAFYGYTF. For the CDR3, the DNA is TGTGCCATCAGTGTTTCGGCCTTCTATGGCTACACCTTC.

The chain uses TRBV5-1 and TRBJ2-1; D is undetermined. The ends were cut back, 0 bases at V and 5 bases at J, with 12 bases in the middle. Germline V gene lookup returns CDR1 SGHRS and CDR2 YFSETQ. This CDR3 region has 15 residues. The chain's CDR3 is CASSLEPSINNEQFF. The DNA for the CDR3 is TGCGCCAGCAGCTTGGAGCCTAGTATAAACAATGAGCAGTTCTTC.

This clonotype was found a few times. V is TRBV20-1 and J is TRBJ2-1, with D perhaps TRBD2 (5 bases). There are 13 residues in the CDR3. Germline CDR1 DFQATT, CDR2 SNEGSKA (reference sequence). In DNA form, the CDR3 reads TGCAGAATCCCTAGCACCTACAGCGATGAGCAGTTCTTC. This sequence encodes CRIPSTYSDEQFF.